A selection of T cell receptor beta chains follows, all from one sample in a study of identical twins. TCRdb re-called the 5' RACE reads through MiXCR, storing one row per CDR3 protein. The table records some 1,600,000 distinct CDR3 sequences, about 32% of them present only once. Sequencing used cord blood. The receptors originated from a newborn girl in good health. Both conserved end residues are part of each CDR3. D genes are given only for firm matches. Rows give clone size only sometimes, using once, few, many, or a class for an expanded clone.

j_gene,d_gene,v_gene,abundance,CDR3aa,CDR3nt
TRBJ1-1,TRBD1,TRBV20-1,NA,CSDSTGTGGAFF,TGCAGTGATTCTACCGGGACAGGGGGCGCTTTCTTT
TRBJ2-7,NA,TRBV12-3/TRBV12-4,NA,CASSLLDGTYEQYF,TGTGCCAGCAGTTTATTGGACGGGACCTACGAGCAGTACTTC
TRBJ2-7,NA,TRBV2,NA,CASSESPLKLNEQYF,TGTGCCAGCAGTGAGAGCCCCCTTAAGTTGAACGAGCAGTACTTC
TRBJ2-1,TRBD2,TRBV20-1,NA,CSASGTSGGLNEQFF,TGCAGTGCTAGTGGTACTAGCGGGGGGTTGAATGAGCAGTTCTTC
TRBJ1-4,NA,TRBV6-1,NA,CASTPQVATNEKLFF,TGTGCCAGCACCCCACAGGTTGCAACTAATGAAAAACTGTTTTTT
TRBJ2-2,TRBD2,TRBV5-1,few,CASSPTGGVTGELFF,TGCGCCAGCAGCCCCACGGGAGGCGTCACCGGGGAGCTGTTTTTT
TRBJ2-3,NA,TRBV20-1,NA,CSARGKWGSGYPQDTQYF,TGCAGTGCTAGAGGTAAGTGGGGTAGCGGTTATCCCCAGGATACGCAGTATTTT
TRBJ2-1,TRBD2,TRBV6-1,few,CASSERTSRLFF,TGTGCCAGCAGTGAAAGGACTAGCAGGCTGTTCTTC
TRBJ2-3,TRBD2,TRBV6-2/TRBV6-3,NA,CASSPLGLAGGPITDTQYF,TGTGCCAGCAGTCCGCTGGGACTAGCGGGGGGGCCAATCACAGATACGCAGTATTTT
TRBJ2-3,TRBD2,TRBV20-1,NA,CSARFTSGDTQYF,TGCAGTGCTAGATTCACTAGCGGAGATACGCAGTATTTT
TRBJ2-7,NA,TRBV11-2,NA,CASSLGALWRPLHEQYF,TGTGCCAGCAGCTTAGGGGCGTTATGGAGGCCCCTTCACGAGCAGTACTTC
TRBJ2-7,NA,TRBV7-6,few,CASSIKGSGYEQYF,TGTGCCAGCAGCATTAAGGGCTCCGGGTACGAGCAGTACTTC
TRBJ2-2,NA,TRBV4-2,NA,CASSQVRGELFF,TGTGCCAGCAGCCAAGTTCGGGGGGAGCTGTTTTTT
TRBJ1-2,NA,TRBV2,many,CASANNYGYTF,TGTGCCAGCGCAAATAACTATGGCTACACCTTC
TRBJ1-3,NA,TRBV10-3,NA,CAISAGPLSGNTIYF,TGTGCCATCAGTGCAGGCCCTCTCTCTGGAAACACCATATATTTT
TRBJ2-3,TRBD1,TRBV6-1,few,CASKRDRPSPTDTQYF,TGTGCCAGCAAAAGGGACAGACCGTCTCCCACAGATACGCAGTATTTT
TRBJ1-6,NA,TRBV20-1,NA,CSTREGSVNSPLHF,TGCAGTACTAGGGAAGGATCGGTGAATTCACCCCTCCACTTT
TRBJ1-1,TRBD1,TRBV25-1,NA,CASSDPRGGNTEAFF,TGTGCCAGCAGTGACCCCAGGGGGGGGAACACTGAAGCTTTCTTT
TRBJ1-2,TRBD1,TRBV6-1,NA,CASSEGTGGPHTF,TGTGCCAGCAGTGAAGGGACAGGGGGCCCTCACACCTTC
TRBJ2-3,TRBD2,TRBV11-2,NA,CVSSDRTSAKGDTQYF,TGTGTCAGCAGCGACCGGACTAGCGCTAAGGGAGATACGCAGTATTTT
TRBJ1-5,NA,TRBV5-1,NA,CASSLDPQPQHF,TGCGCCAGCAGCTTGGATCCGCAGCCCCAGCATTTT
TRBJ2-4,NA,TRBV5-1,NA,CASSQIPTYF,TGCGCCAGCAGCCAGATTCCGACGTACTTC
TRBJ2-1,TRBD1,TRBV9,few,CASSLYGPGQAYNEQFF,TGTGCCAGCAGCTTGTATGGACCGGGACAGGCCTACAATGAGCAGTTCTTC
TRBJ2-5,TRBD2,TRBV20-1,NA,CSASGSGGAEKTQYF,TGCAGTGCTAGCGGTAGCGGGGGGGCGGAAAAGACCCAGTACTTC
TRBJ1-4,TRBD1,TRBV9,NA,CASSVQPGQGNEKLFF,TGTGCCAGCAGCGTCCAACCGGGACAGGGTAATGAAAAACTGTTTTTT
TRBJ2-7,NA,TRBV6-5,few,CASSYSSLAPEQYF,TGTGCCAGCAGTTACTCTTCCTTAGCGCCCGAGCAGTACTTC
TRBJ2-7,NA,TRBV7-2,NA,CASSLAPWRREKIYEQYF,TGTGCCAGCAGCTTAGCGCCCTGGCGACGGGAAAAAATCTACGAGCAGTACTTC